This T cell receptor beta chain was observed in a study of T cell responses to AZD1222 COVID-19 vaccine. Trimming left V 2 bases short and J 2 bases short, with 10 bases between. The CDR3 is 15 residues long. CDR1 is SGHRS and CDR2 is YFSETQ in the germline V gene. This table comes from immunoSEQ multiplex PCR, and its TCRdb copy is limited to in-frame clones, with some not included. The table includes some 120,000 clones, approximately 83% detected once. The chain joins TRBV5-1 to TRBJ2-2; D remains unclear. Material: peripheral blood, obtained on day 0 of AZD1222 vaccination. This receptor was obtained from an adult in good health. CDR3 protein: CASSFSIANTGELFF. The DNA of the CDR3 is TGCGCCAGCAGCTTTAGTATTGCCAACACCGGGGAGCTGTTTTTT.